This TCR beta chain was recovered during a study of immune cell composition in non-small cell lung cancer. The V and J ends lost 1 base and 3 bases, in that order; junction bases with no gene match: 2. Per the germline V gene, CDR1 is SGDLS and CDR2 is YYNGEE. This CDR3 region has 15 residues. The count of this clone is one. Here immunoSEQ multiplex PCR was the method, and the copy in TCRdb shows in-frame clones only, minus some. The sample yields around 6,400 clones, approximately 71% seen once. Normal lung sampling was at least 3 cm from the tumour, as distant as possible. The source material was non-adjacent lung tissue. This clonotype was obtained from a human donor with non-small cell lung cancer. The chain recombines TRBV9 with TRBJ2-3; 10 nucleotides match TRBD1. The CDR3 protein is CASSVRTGGTDTQYF. CDR3 sequence (DNA): TGTGCCAGCAGCGTAAGGACAGGGGGTACAGATACGCAGTATTTT.